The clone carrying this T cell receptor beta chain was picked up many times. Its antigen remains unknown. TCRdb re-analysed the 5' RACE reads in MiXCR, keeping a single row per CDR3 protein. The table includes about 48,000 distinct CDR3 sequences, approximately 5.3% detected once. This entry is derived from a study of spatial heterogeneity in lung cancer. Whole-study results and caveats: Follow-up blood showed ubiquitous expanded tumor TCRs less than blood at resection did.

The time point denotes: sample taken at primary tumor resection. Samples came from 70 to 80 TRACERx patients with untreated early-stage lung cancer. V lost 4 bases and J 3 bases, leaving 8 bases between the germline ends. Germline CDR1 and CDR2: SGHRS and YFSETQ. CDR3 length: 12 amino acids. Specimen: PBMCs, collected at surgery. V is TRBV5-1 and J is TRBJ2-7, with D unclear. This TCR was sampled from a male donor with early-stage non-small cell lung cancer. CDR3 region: CASSVDLYEQYF. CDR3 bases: TGCGCCAGCAGCGTGGACCTCTACGAGCAGTACTTC.